This T cell receptor beta chain was identified in a study of T cell changes during pregnancy in multiple sclerosis. This CDR3 spans 15 amino acids. The germline V gene has CDR1 MNHEY and CDR2 SMNVEV (reference sequence). V was clipped by 5 bases and J by 0 bases, with 13 bases between them. Assay used: immunoSEQ multiplex PCR; TCRdb lists only in-frame clones, some missing. The sample consists of 33,000 or so clones, 75% to 90% of them appearing once. The source material was CD8+ T cells from peripheral blood mononuclear cells, sampled in the second trimester of pregnancy. The chain employs TRBV27 and TRBJ1-2; D might be TRBD1 (5 bases). The sequence derives from a female donor with multiple sclerosis, enrolled in a pregnancy study. The CDR3 sequence is CASSPTTATNYGYTF. CDR3 nucleotide sequence: TGTGCCAGCAGTCCAACGACAGCTACTAACTATGGCTACACCTTC.